Following are 27 T cell receptor beta chains from one sample sequenced in a study of prognosis after radiotherapy for stage I lung cancer. Amplification of TCR beta CDR3 from genomic DNA used two-round multiplex PCR. Primers (each specific to one TRBV or TRBJ gene) were used in first-round PCR. From the multiplex PCR reads, TCRdb called clonotypes with MiXCR, one entry per CDR3 protein. The sample comprises roughly 30,000 distinct CDR3 sequences, about 31% of which are singletons, and 27% rests with the top ten. This material consisted of PBMCs, taken before or after stereotactic body radiation therapy (not recorded which). The receptors here all came from a donor aged 50 or older with non-small cell lung cancer.

This clonotype was counted at least ten times. V is TRBV5-1 and J is TRBJ2-5, with D perhaps TRBD1 (6 bases). CDR1 and CDR2 from the germline V gene are SGHRS and YFSETQ. The V gene lost 0 bases and the J gene lost 4 bases, with 10 bases spanning the gap. This CDR3 comprises 14 residues. In nucleotides, the CDR3 is TGCGCCAGCAGCTTGGGACGGACAGCAGAGACCCAGTACTTC. Its translation is CASSLGRTAETQYF.

The V call is TRBV5-1, the J call TRBJ2-3, with 9 positions matching TRBD2. Germline lookup yields CDR1 SGHRS and CDR2 YFSETQ. The V segment lost 2 bases and the J segment 0 bases; nucleotides outside the gene matches: 4. There are 16 residues in the CDR3. The CDR3 nucleotides are TGCGCCAGCAGCTTTGGGACTAGCAGAAGCACAGATACGCAGTATTTT. Protein sequence: CASSFGTSRSTDTQYF.

The chain is built from TRBV27 and TRBJ1-2, with D unresolved. V shed 4 bases and J shed 4 bases, with 10 bases lying between them. CDR1 and CDR2 from the germline V gene are MNHEY and SMNVEV (reference sequence). This CDR3 has 13 residues. The CDR3 loop reads CASSSHRIYGYTF. The CDR3 nucleotides are TGTGCCAGCAGTTCCCACCGGATCTATGGCTACACCTTC.

This clonotype was seen ten or more times. This chain connects TRBV20-1 to TRBJ1-6, with D possibly matching TRBD1 (5 bases). Germline CDR1 reads DFQATT; CDR2 reads SNEGSKA (reference sequence). V was clipped by 6 bases and J by 0 bases, with 15 bases between them. The CDR3 is 16 amino acids. CDR3 in amino acids: CSAGRGGSSYNSPLHF. CDR3 nucleotide sequence: TGCAGTGCCGGACGCGGGGGGAGCTCCTATAATTCACCCCTCCACTTT.

The chain joins TRBV20-1 to TRBJ1-2; TRBD1 might be the D (6 bases). Between the trimmed V and J ends, which lost 6 bases and 4 bases, there was a span of 18 bases. From germline, CDR1 is DFQATT and CDR2 SNEGSKA (reference sequence). This CDR3 is 14 amino acids long. This CDR3 is CSALASGGFYGYTF. The CDR3 nucleotides read TGCAGTGCCCTAGCGTCCGGGGGCTTCTATGGCTACACCTTC.

V and J are TRBV30 and TRBJ1-1; D is undetermined. This CDR3 is 13 amino acids long. The germline V and J ends were trimmed by 0 bases and 11 bases, with 16 bases remaining between them. Germline CDR1 GTSNPN, CDR2 SVGIG (reference sequence). CDR3 in DNA: TGTGCCTGGAGTGTAGGTGCCGTCCTGGGGGCTTTCTTT. It translates to CAWSVGAVLGAFF.

This clonotype showed up many times. The gene calls are TRBV9 and TRBJ1-2, with TRBD1 matching 8 bases. Germline values: CDR1 SGDLS, CDR2 YYNGEE. The ends lost 4 bases at V and 7 bases at J; junction bases unmatched: 18. CDR3 size: 17 residues. The CDR3 loop reads CASSPPRTGRGWGGYTF. The CDR3 DNA is TGTGCCAGCAGCCCTCCCAGGACAGGGCGGGGATGGGGTGGCTACACCTTC.

The table lists this clonotype with many counts. The chain carries TRBV4-3 and TRBJ2-7; the D gene could be TRBD1 or TRBD2 (5 bases each). V dropped 0 bases and J dropped 6 bases, with 12 bases sitting between them. The germline V gene encodes CDR1 LGHNA and CDR2 YSLEER. The CDR3 runs to 14 residues. The CDR3 region is CASSQDTGPVEQYF. The CDR3 DNA is TGCGCCAGCAGCCAAGATACGGGGCCAGTCGAGCAGTACTTC.

This clonotype was counted at least ten times. The rearrangement joins TRBV3-1 to TRBJ2-5; D uncertain. There are 14 residues in the CDR3. V lost 4 bases and J 3 bases, leaving 12 bases between the germline ends. Germline loops: CDR1 LGHDT, CDR2 YNNKEL (reference sequence). This CDR3 is CASSLSETEETQYF. The CDR3 DNA follows: TGTGCCAGCAGCCTTTCTGAGACTGAAGAGACCCAGTACTTC.

This clonotype appeared many times. The chain employs TRBV14 and TRBJ2-7; D is perhaps TRBD1 (8 bases). Per germline, CDR1 SGHDN and CDR2 FVKESK. Between the trimmed V and J ends, which lost 3 bases and 9 bases, there was a span of 15 bases. The CDR3 covers 13 residues. DNA for the CDR3: TGTGCCAGCAGCCATGGACAGGGAGGGGTGCAGTACTTC. Translation: CASSHGQGGVQYF.

This clonotype was counted at least ten times. The V and J genes are TRBV2 and TRBJ2-6, with 8 bases that match TRBD1. This CDR3 is 16 amino acids long. V lost 7 bases to trimming and J lost 3 bases; unmatched junction nucleotides: 8. Germline V gives CDR1 SNHLY, CDR2 FYNNEI. CDR3 amino acids: CASMAGGRGGANVLTF. The CDR3 DNA is TGTGCCAGCATGGCAGGGGGCCGGGGTGGGGCCAACGTCCTGACTTTC. The entire variable domain, with the rest obtained from reference TRBV2 and TRBJ2-6, is as follows: EPEVTQTPSHQVTQMGQEVILRCVPISNHLYFYWYRQILGQKVEFLVSFYNNEISEKSEIFDDQFSVERPDGSNFTLKIRSTKLEDSAMYFCASMAGGRGGANVLTFGAGSRLTVL.

Concerning this clonotype: This likely came from a read error, as a far larger clone is one base away. V is TRBV6-5 and J is TRBJ1-2; D is undetermined. The CDR3 consists of 13 residues. Germline CDR1 MNHEY, CDR2 SVGAGI. The CDR3 region has the DNA TGTGCCAGCAGTTACGACGGTAACTATGGCTACGCCTTC. Protein: CASSYDGNYGYAF.

The count of this clonotype is one. V usage is TRBV6-2 or TRBV6-3 and J usage is TRBJ2-3; 7 bases align to TRBD2. The CDR3 is made up of 16 amino acids. Looked up from germline, CDR1 is MNHEY and CDR2 is SVGEGT. Trimming cost V 5 bases and J 2 bases; bases outside gene matches: 10. CDR3 coding DNA: TGTGCCAGCAGTCCGGGACTATCTGTGTACACAGATACGCAGTATTTT. This translates into CASSPGLSVYTDTQYF.

This clonotype appeared many times. The CDR3 is CASSYTTGPNEKLFF. CDR3 coding DNA: TGTGCCAGCAGTTACACGACAGGTCCTAATGAAAAACTGTTTTTT. The V gene is TRBV6-5, the J gene TRBJ1-4; a weak D match, TRBD1 (6 bases). The CDR3 runs 15 residues. From germline, CDR1 is MNHEY and CDR2 SVGAGI. Trimming took 2 bases from V and 3 from J, leaving 10 bases between them.

This clonotype was recorded at least ten times. The chain carries TRBV7-2 and TRBJ2-3; no reliable D call. V gave up 0 bases and J gave up 4 bases, with 14 bases separating them. The CDR3 is 16 amino acids. CDR1 and CDR2 from the germline V gene are SGHTA and FQGNSA. The CDR3 here is CASSLAGIGFADTQYF. The DNA for the CDR3 is TGTGCCAGCAGCTTAGCGGGAATTGGCTTCGCAGATACGCAGTATTTT.

This clonotype was found many times. This CDR3 is CASSDVSNQPQHF. CDR3 bases: TGTGCCAGCAGTGATGTTAGCAATCAGCCCCAGCATTTT. This chain joins TRBV6-1 and TRBJ1-5; unclear D gene. The CDR3 has 13 amino acids. V lost 3 bases and J 0 bases, leaving 3 bases between the germline ends. Germline assignment: CDR1 MNHNS and CDR2 SASEGT.

This clonotype was found many times. The V call is TRBV11-1, the J call TRBJ2-3; 14 positions match TRBD2. The CDR3 loop spans 16 amino acids. V dropped 2 bases and J dropped 7; count of bases not matched to a gene: 5. In germline, CDR1 is SGHAT, CDR2 FQDESV (reference sequence). CDR3 sequence (DNA): TGTGCCAGCAGCTTACGACTAGCGGGGGGGCAAAATACGCAGTATTTT. Its protein is CASSLRLAGGQNTQYF.

In this sample, this clonotype turned up many times. J is TRBJ2-2 and V is TRBV12-3 or TRBV12-4; 7 bases map to TRBD1. V lost 0 bases and J lost 2; bases outside the gene matches: 3. The CDR3 runs to 16 residues. The CDR3 DNA is TGTGCCAGCAGTTTAGCGGGACAGAGAAACACCGGGGAGCTGTTTTTT. Amino acids: CASSLAGQRNTGELFF.

Remarks on this clonotype: It is likely a read error: a sequence one base away is far more abundant. V and J are TRBV6-1 and TRBJ2-1; perhaps TRBD2 as D (7 bases). There are 14 residues in the CDR3. Germline loops: CDR1 MNHNS, CDR2 SASEGT. V was pared by 5 bases and J by 14 bases, with 22 bases between. CDR3 sequence (DNA): TGTGCCAGCAGTTATGGAGGGGGGGCAAGGGAGAAGTTCTTC. Translating gives CASSYGGGAREKFF.

This clonotype is termed medium-sized. The CDR3 DNA reads TGTGCCAGCAGTTCCCCTCCTCGGGGACTAGCGGGGGGCAGGGAGCAGTACTTC. The encoded protein is CASSSPPRGLAGGREQYF. The chain links TRBV6-2 or TRBV6-3 to TRBJ2-7; the match to TRBD2 covers 15 bases. Germline CDR1 and CDR2: MNHEY and SVGEGT. This CDR3 region has 18 residues. The V gene end was trimmed by 4 bases and the J gene end by 7 bases; junction bases not matched to a gene: 14.

In the case of this clonotype: A read error is the likely source, as a far larger clone sits one nucleotide away. The chain is built from TRBV6-5 and TRBJ2-7, with D maybe TRBD2 (5 bases). V gave up 5 bases and J gave up 0 bases, with 14 bases separating them. Germline-derived CDR1 and CDR2 are MNHEY and SVGAGI. The CDR3 is 15 residues long. The CDR3 sequence: CASSATILSSYEQYF. CDR3 bases: TGTGCCAGCAGTGCGACTATCTTGAGCTCCTACGAGCAGTACTTC.

This clonotype was counted many times. The CDR3 loop is CSARGVWGVGEQFF. For the CDR3, the DNA is TGCAGTGCTAGAGGTGTGTGGGGGGTCGGTGAGCAGTTCTTC. The chain combines TRBV20-1 with TRBJ2-1; a weak D match, TRBD2 (6 bases). From germline, CDR1 is DFQATT and CDR2 SNEGSKA (reference sequence). The V end was cut by 1 base, the J end by 9 bases, with 16 bases between. This CDR3 has 14 amino acids.

In the case of this clonotype: The junction departs from germline at one end; a sequencing error may be responsible. The gene calls are TRBV7-2 and TRBJ1-1; D may be TRBD1 (6 bases). The CDR3 has 14 amino acids. Germline CDR1 SGHTA, CDR2 FQGNSA. The CDR3 sequence: CASSVTGWDTESFF. The CDR3 DNA reads TGTGCCAGCAGCGTGACCGGGTGGGACACTGAATCTTTCTTT.

This clonotype was detected many times. This sequence joins TRBV7-2 and TRBJ2-5, with D hard to call. The CDR3 is 15 residues long. In germline, CDR1 is SGHTA, CDR2 FQGNSA. V gave up 3 bases and J gave up 1 base, with 12 bases separating them. CDR3 DNA: TGTGCCAGCAGCTTGCTCGTTGGGTTCCAAGAGACCCAGTACTTC. Translated, it gives CASSLLVGFQETQYF.

The rearrangement joins TRBV27 to TRBJ2-7; possibly TRBD1 for D (6 bases). The CDR3 spans 15 residues. CDR1 MNHEY and CDR2 SMNVEV come from the germline V gene (reference sequence). The V end was cut by 7 bases, the J end by 6 bases, with 22 bases between. The CDR3 here is CASIPFTTGECEQYF. The CDR3 nucleotides read TGTGCCAGCATTCCTTTCACGACAGGTGAATGCGAGCAGTACTTC.

In its sample, this clonotype was seen many times. In DNA, the CDR3 is TGTGCCAGCATTGGGGCCCTCTCTGGAAACACCATATATTTT. Its protein product is CASIGALSGNTIYF. This sequence joins TRBV6-1 and TRBJ1-3; D possibly corresponds to TRBD1 (5 bases). Trimming left V 7 bases short and J 0 bases short, with 10 bases between. This CDR3 is 14 amino acids long. Germline V lookup: CDR1 MNHNS, CDR2 SASEGT.

The genes are TRBV6-1 and TRBJ2-1, with 7 bases aligning to TRBD2. Germline values: CDR1 MNHNS, CDR2 SASEGT. V lost 10 bases, J lost 4 bases, and 10 bases stayed unmatched. This CDR3 is built from 14 residues. CDR3 coding DNA: TGTGCCATCATTCCTAGCGGTAGATACAATGAGCAGTTCTTC. Protein: CAIIPSGRYNEQFF.